Listed here are 24 T cell receptor beta chains from one sample, sequenced in a study of naive and memory T cell subsets. A UMI-containing oligonucleotide was joined by 3' ligation to the TCR cDNA template. Amplification of ligated cDNA took four PCR rounds with SP2 and nested alpha and beta constant primers. TCRdb passed the 5' RACE reads through MiXCR, listing each CDR3 protein once. Of about 62,000 distinct CDR3 sequences in the sample, approximately 8% are singletons; the top ten hold approximately 21%. The receptors come from a female donor in good health.

The chain recombines TRBV12-3 or TRBV12-4 with TRBJ2-1; D gene uncertain. Trimming removed 3 bases at V and 8 bases at J, with 5 bases between. This CDR3 is built from 11 residues. Here the CDR3 reads CASSLRYEQFF. The CDR3 DNA follows: TGTGCCAGCAGTTTGAGGTATGAGCAGTTCTTC.

This clonotype was detected only a few times. The chain carries TRBV6-1 and TRBJ2-1; a weak D match, TRBD2 (6 bases). Trimming took off 7 bases at V and 0 bases at J, with 13 bases between the two ends. This CDR3 comprises 15 residues. The germline V gene has CDR1 MNHNS and CDR2 SASEGT. CDR3 loop: CASTPGDGSYNEQFF. The CDR3 nucleotides read TGTGCCAGCACTCCGGGGGACGGCTCCTACAATGAGCAGTTCTTC.

The table lists this clonotype with many counts. This chain connects TRBV5-6 to TRBJ1-1, with D unresolved. Trimming left V 5 bases short and J 4 bases short, with 18 bases between. The CDR3 consists of 15 residues. The germline CDR1 and CDR2 sequences are SGHDT and YYEEEE. CDR3 sequence: CASSVILGFSTEAFF. The CDR3 DNA reads as TGTGCCAGCAGTGTGATTTTGGGCTTTAGCACTGAAGCTTTCTTT.

The chain recombines TRBV15 with TRBJ2-1; D is possibly TRBD1 or TRBD2 (5 bases each). CDR3 length equals 16 residues. Deletions cut 0 bases from V and 10 bases from J, with 19 bases between. Germline CDR1 is LNHNV and CDR2 is YYDKDF (reference sequence). The CDR3 DNA sequence: TGTGCCACCAGCAGAGAGAGGGGTCCTAGTAATGGGGAGCAGTTCTTC. Its translation: CATSRERGPSNGEQFF. Complete variable domain (other parts from reference TRBV15 and TRBJ2-1): DAMVIQNPRYQVTQFGKPVTLSCSQTLNHNVMYWYQQKSSQAPKLLFHYYDKDFNNEADTPDNFQSRRPNTSFCFLDIRSPGLGDTAMYLCATSRERGPSNGEQFFGPGTRLTVL.

The sample holds a few counts of this clonotype. The chain employs TRBV2 and TRBJ1-2; 8 bases map to TRBD1. The V segment lost 6 bases and the J segment 4 bases; nucleotides outside the gene matches: 19. The CDR3 covers 18 residues. Per the germline V gene, CDR1 is SNHLY and CDR2 is FYNNEI. The CDR3 is CASRTIGQGAPGGYGYTF. Here the CDR3 DNA reads TGTGCCAGCAGAACCATCGGGCAGGGGGCGCCAGGTGGCTATGGCTACACCTTC.

This clonotype was seen repeatedly, ten times or more. This chain joins TRBV6-5 and TRBJ2-2; 8 bases map to TRBD1. CDR1 is MNHEY, CDR2 SVGAGI, per germline. V shed 5 bases and J 3 bases; nucleotides not matched to a gene: 2. The CDR3 spans 14 residues. The CDR3 reads CASSETGDTGELFF. CDR3 in DNA: TGTGCCAGCAGTGAGACAGGGGACACCGGGGAGCTGTTTTTT.

This clonotype has only a few counts. This chain joins TRBV21-1 and TRBJ2-1; the table's D call of TRBD1 was not tested on the DNA. TRBV21-1 is shown as a pseudogene. This CDR3 spans 16 amino acids. The CDR3 spells CASSLRTGQYWDEQFF. The CDR3 nucleotides read TGTGCCAGCAGCCTCCGGACAGGGCAATATTGGGATGAGCAGTTCTTC.

This clonotype was seen many times. The genes are TRBV5-1 and TRBJ1-2, with D possibly TRBD1 on 6 matching bases. The V and J ends lost 4 bases and 3 bases respectively, with 16 bases between them. CDR1 and CDR2 from the germline V gene are SGHRS and YFSETQ. CDR3 length: 15 amino acids. CDR3 loop: CASSTPGVEDYGYTF. CDR3 nucleotides: TGCGCCAGCAGCACTCCAGGGGTGGAGGACTATGGCTACACCTTC. Combining the CDR3 with reference TRBV5-1 and TRBJ1-2 gives the whole variable domain KAGVTQTPRYLIKTRGQQVTLSCSPISGHRSVSWYQQTPGQGLQFLFEYFSETQRNKGNFPGRFSGRQFSNSRSEMNVSTLELGDSALYLCASSTPGVEDYGYTFGSGTRLTVV.

In this sample, this clonotype turned up many times. The V gene is TRBV10-3, the J gene TRBJ2-1, with 10 bases identical to TRBD2. J lost 3 bases, V lost 1 base, and 3 bases had no gene match. This CDR3 is built from 16 residues. Germline CDR1 and CDR2: ENHRY and SYGVKD. As DNA, the CDR3 is TGTGCCATCAGTGAGTGGCTAGCGGGAGACTACAATGAGCAGTTCTTC. This sequence encodes CAISEWLAGDYNEQFF.

This clonotype was recorded at least ten times. This chain connects TRBV20-1 to TRBJ1-5; tentative D call: TRBD1 (5 bases). V shed 5 bases and J shed 3 bases, with 17 bases lying between them. Per the germline V gene, CDR1 is DFQATT and CDR2 is SNEGSKA (reference sequence). CDR3 length: 15 residues. The CDR3 coding sequence is TGCAGTGCTGTAGGGTCGGGGCCTTACAATCAGCCCCAGCATTTT. It translates to CSAVGSGPYNQPQHF.

The chain recombines TRBV5-1 with TRBJ2-7, with 10 bases lining up with TRBD1. The CDR3 is made up of 15 amino acids. Germline V CDR1 and CDR2: SGHRS, YFSETQ. V dropped 4 bases and J dropped 7; count of bases not matched to a gene: 11. CDR3 nucleotide sequence: TGCGCCAGCAGCCTGTCCGGACAGGGGGGAGATGAGCAGTACTTC. It specifies CASSLSGQGGDEQYF. The whole variable domain, filled in from reference TRBV5-1 and TRBJ2-7, reads KAGVTQTPRYLIKTRGQQVTLSCSPISGHRSVSWYQQTPGQGLQFLFEYFSETQRNKGNFPGRFSGRQFSNSRSEMNVSTLELGDSALYLCASSLSGQGGDEQYFGPGTRLTVT.

The chain couples TRBV6-5 to TRBJ2-4; D may be TRBD1 or TRBD2 (5 bases each). V shed 4 bases and J shed 0 bases, with 16 bases lying between them. Germline values: CDR1 MNHEY, CDR2 SVGAGI. This CDR3 has 17 residues. The CDR3 region is CASSSLRGRRAKNIQYF. Written as DNA, the CDR3 is TGTGCCAGCAGTTCCCTCCGGGGACGGCGAGCCAAAAACATTCAGTACTTC.

V gene TRBV7-3 combines with J gene TRBJ2-2; possibly TRBD1 or TRBD2 for D (5 bases each). Germline values: CDR1 SGHTA, CDR2 FQGTGA. The CDR3 is 15 residues long. V shed 5 bases and J shed 6 bases, with 16 bases lying between them. CDR3 loop: CASSPGLGSAGELFF. CDR3 in DNA: TGTGCCAGCAGCCCGGGGCTGGGGAGTGCCGGGGAGCTGTTTTTT.

The chain uses TRBV13 and TRBJ1-2; no firm D call. This CDR3 has 18 residues. Germline V gives CDR1 PRHDT, CDR2 FYEKMQ (reference sequence). Trimming cost V 6 bases and J 5 bases, with 28 bases left between them. The CDR3 bases are TGTGCCAGCAGACTATGGACTGGTGGGTCGCACCCCAATTATGGCTACACCTTC. Encoded protein: CASRLWTGGSHPNYGYTF.

This chain joins TRBV28 and TRBJ1-5, with a tentative D call TRBD1 (5 bases). Germline lookup yields CDR1 MDHEN and CDR2 SYDVKM. The V end was cut by 6 bases, the J end by 3 bases, with 15 bases between. This CDR3 has 15 residues. Written as DNA, the CDR3 is TGTGCCAGCAGCCGGGGCAGGGCGAACAATCAGCCCCAGCATTTT. Translated, it gives CASSRGRANNQPQHF.

V and J are TRBV7-9 and TRBJ2-7; TRBD1 agrees at 7 bases. With V trimmed by 5 bases and J by 3 bases, 7 bases remained unmatched. The CDR3 extends over 14 amino acids. Germline V CDR1 and CDR2: SEHNR, FQNEAQ (reference sequence). CDR3 DNA sequence: TGTGCCAGCAGCCCTACAGGGGACGGCTACGAGCAGTACTTC. This codes for CASSPTGDGYEQYF. The full variable domain, completed using reference TRBV7-9 and TRBJ2-7, is DTGVSQNPRHKITKRGQNVTFRCDPISEHNRLYWYRQTLGQGPEFLTYFQNEAQLEKSRLLSDRFSAERPKGSFSTLEIQRTEQGDSAMYLCASSPTGDGYEQYFGPGTRLTVT.

This clonotype has only a few counts. V is TRBV28 and J is TRBJ2-7; no firm D call. Germline V lookup: CDR1 MDHEN, CDR2 SYDVKM. Trimming stripped 6 bases from V and 10 bases from J, with 25 bases between. This CDR3 is built from 15 residues. The CDR3 coding sequence is TGTGCCAGCAGCACTCCCCTCGGACCGCACAGCTCCCAGTACTTC. Translating it yields CASSTPLGPHSSQYF.

The chain combines TRBV24-1 with TRBJ2-1, with TRBD2 identical over 10 bases. Trimming at V came to 4 bases and at J to 6 bases, leaving 5 bases not matched to a gene. CDR1 is KGHDR and CDR2 is SFDVKD in the germline V gene. CDR3 length equals 15 residues. The CDR3 loop is CATSDPLAGANEQFF. CDR3 DNA sequence: TGTGCCACCAGTGACCCTCTAGCGGGGGCCAATGAGCAGTTCTTC.

This chain uses TRBV28 with TRBJ2-2; 11 positions match TRBD1. This CDR3 has 16 amino acids. V was pared by 3 bases and J by 4 bases, with 4 bases of the junction left unmatched. Germline V CDR1 and CDR2: MDHEN, SYDVKM. CDR3 in DNA: TGTGCCAGCAGTTTGGGAGGGACAGGGGGCACCGGGGAGCTGTTTTTT. Translating it yields CASSLGGTGGTGELFF.

Only a few counts were recorded for this clonotype. The V gene is TRBV10-3, the J gene TRBJ2-1; a possible D gene is TRBD1 (6 bases). The germline CDR1 and CDR2 sequences are ENHRY and SYGVKD. The CDR3 runs to 16 residues. Trimming took off 6 bases at V and 0 bases at J, with 15 bases between the two ends. The CDR3 DNA follows: TGTGCCATCAGACCGGGACACACGAGCTCCTACAATGAGCAGTTCTTC. The encoded protein is CAIRPGHTSSYNEQFF.

This clonotype was counted at least ten times. The rearrangement links TRBV5-1 to TRBJ1-1; D perhaps matches TRBD1 (6 bases). The V end was cut by 7 bases, the J end by 5 bases, with 12 bases between. Germline V lookup: CDR1 SGHRS, CDR2 YFSETQ. The CDR3 is made up of 12 amino acids. The CDR3 coding sequence is TGCGCCAGCGGGGGGGCTGGGACTGAAGCTTTCTTT. Its translation is CASGGAGTEAFF.

V is TRBV4-1 and J is TRBJ1-1; 9 bases line up with TRBD1. The V segment lost 1 base and the J segment 10 bases; nucleotides outside the gene matches: 10. Germline V gene data show CDR1 as MGHRA and CDR2 as YSYEKL. The CDR3 sequence is 15 residues long. The CDR3 bases are TGCGCCAGCAGCCAAGCCCCGGGACAGGGAAGGTCAGCTTTCTTT. This codes for CASSQAPGQGRSAFF.

The chain is built from TRBV10-3 and TRBJ1-1; D is perhaps TRBD1 (5 bases). Per germline, CDR1 ENHRY and CDR2 SYGVKD. V shed 0 bases and J shed 2 bases, with 13 bases lying between them. This CDR3 is built from 16 residues. CDR3 sequence: CAISESTRGENTEAFF. For the CDR3, the DNA is TGTGCCATCAGTGAGTCGACTCGGGGGGAAAACACTGAAGCTTTCTTT.

This clonotype has at least ten counts. The genes are TRBV20-1 and TRBJ1-2, with TRBD1 identical over 7 bases. Germline loops: CDR1 DFQATT, CDR2 SNEGSKA (reference sequence). The CDR3 loop spans 20 amino acids. J lost 0 bases, V lost 0 bases, and 19 bases had no gene match. The CDR3 loop reads CSARDLIGGQPERANYGYTF. CDR3 nucleotide sequence: TGCAGTGCTAGAGATCTCATTGGGGGACAGCCTGAAAGAGCTAACTATGGCTACACCTTC.